At least ten counts were recorded for the clone carrying this T cell receptor (beta chain). Antigen specificity is unknown. Each CDR3 protein gets one entry after TCRdb re-called the RT-PCR reads with MiXCR. The sample has about 520,000 distinct CDR3 sequences; 7.2% are singletons. This sample was included in a study of response to subunit inactivated influenza vaccine. CDR3 length: 15 amino acids. The germline V gene has CDR1 KGHDR and CDR2 SFDVKD. The V end lost 0 bases, the J end lost 2 bases, and 9 bases lay between the germline ends. Overall study results and limits: It was the authors' suggestion that each seasonal influenza vaccination recruits few new T cells.

The sequenced sample was PBMCs from blood, obtained 23 to 25 months after vaccination. This chain joins TRBV24-1 and TRBJ2-5; D possibly corresponds to TRBD1 (6 bases). The TCR originated in a man aged 50 to 75 who received an inactivated influenza vaccine. DNA of the CDR3: TGTGCCACCAGTGATTTGCGGGACACTCAAGAGACCCAGTACTTC. Translated: CATSDLRDTQETQYF.